A single sample gave rise to the 22 T cell receptor beta chains below, sequenced in a study of shared clonotypes between healthy human individuals. The naive CD8 subset, CD45RO-negative cells positively selected for CCR7, excluded terminally differentiated effector memory CD45RA+ cells. The data were produced by immunoSEQ multiplex PCR, yet TCRdb's version contains in-frame clones alone and is incomplete. The table has almost 700,000 clones, 92% seen once. The sample taken for sequencing was naive CD8+ T cells sorted from blood. The receptors come from a man aged 30 to 39 in good health.

The rearrangement joins TRBV9 to TRBJ2-4; no clear D. Trimming removed 4 bases from V and 1 base from J, with 9 bases in between. Germline CDR1 is SGDLS and CDR2 is YYNGEE. This CDR3 has 14 residues. CDR3 amino acids: CASSPQNAKNIQYF. The CDR3 DNA reads as TGTGCCAGCAGCCCTCAGAACGCCAAAAACATTCAGTACTTC.

This clone was detected many times. The rearrangement links TRBV13 to TRBJ2-7, with no clear D. The CDR3 has 15 residues. The V end lost 2 bases, the J end lost 0 bases, and 11 bases lay between the germline ends. Per germline, CDR1 PRHDT and CDR2 FYEKMQ (reference sequence). CDR3 in DNA: TGTGCCAGCAGCTTATCCGGGCCACTCTCCTACGAGCAGTACTTC. Its protein product is CASSLSGPLSYEQYF. The full variable domain, completed using reference TRBV13 and TRBJ2-7, is AAGVIQSPRHLIKEKRETATLKCYPIPRHDTVYWYQQGPGQDPQFLISFYEKMQSDKGSIPDRFSAQQFSDYHSELNMSSLELGDSALYFCASSLSGPLSYEQYFGPGTRLTVT.

The J gene is TRBJ2-1, the V gene TRBV5-1; D possibly uses TRBD1 or TRBD2 (7 bases each). CDR3 length: 17 residues. Trimming took off 3 bases at V and 3 bases at J, with 19 bases between the two ends. Germline values: CDR1 SGHRS, CDR2 YFSETQ. CDR3 sequence (DNA): TGCGCCAGCAGCTCCGGGACAGCGGGGACCTTCTACAATGAGCAGTTCTTC. Its protein is CASSSGTAGTFYNEQFF.

In this sample, this clone turned up once. The J gene is TRBJ2-1, the V gene TRBV7-9; 13 bases match TRBD2. Germline CDR1 is SEHNR and CDR2 is FQNEAQ (reference sequence). The CDR3 loop spans 15 amino acids. The V gene end was trimmed by 5 bases and the J gene end by 7 bases; junction bases not matched to a gene: 5. CDR3 coding DNA: TGTGCCAGCAGCATCGGGACTAGCGGGATTAATGAGCAGTTCTTC. Encoded protein: CASSIGTSGINEQFF. Full variable domain (rest looked up from reference TRBV7-9 and TRBJ2-1): DTGVSQNPRHKITKRGQNVTFRCDPISEHNRLYWYRQTLGQGPEFLTYFQNEAQLEKSRLLSDRFSAERPKGSFSTLEIQRTEQGDSAMYLCASSIGTSGINEQFFGPGTRLTVL.

The J gene is TRBJ2-6, the V gene TRBV5-6; D call uncertain. Germline CDR1 reads SGHDT; CDR2 reads YYEEEE. V was clipped by 0 bases and J by 4 bases, with 11 bases between them. CDR3 length: 16 residues. CDR3 nucleotide sequence: TGTGCCAGCAGCTTGGCCTTTAATACCGGGGCCAACGTCCTGACTTTC. It specifies CASSLAFNTGANVLTF.

The V gene is TRBV9, the J gene TRBJ2-7; 7 bases agree with TRBD1. The length of the CDR3 is 14 residues. The germline V gene has CDR1 SGDLS and CDR2 YYNGEE. With V trimmed by 3 bases and J by 3 bases, 6 bases remained unmatched. The CDR3 spells CASSDGTEFYEQYF. The DNA for the CDR3 is TGTGCCAGCAGCGACGGGACAGAGTTCTACGAGCAGTACTTC. The variable domain in full, completed from reference TRBV9 and TRBJ2-7, reads DSGVTQTPKHLITATGQRVTLRCSPRSGDLSVYWYQQSLDQGLQFLIQYYNGEERAKGNILERFSAQQFPDLHSELNLSSLELGDSALYFCASSDGTEFYEQYFGPGTRLTVT.

The V gene is TRBV28, the J gene TRBJ2-7; 9 positions match TRBD1. The CDR3 runs 13 residues. CDR1 is MDHEN and CDR2 is SYDVKM in the germline V gene. V dropped 6 bases and J dropped 6; count of bases not matched to a gene: 6. The CDR3 here is CASSLTGGSEQYF. CDR3 in DNA: TGTGCCAGCAGCCTGACAGGGGGAAGCGAGCAGTACTTC.

This clone was detected only a few times. The CDR3 loop is CASSRIYEQYF. DNA for the CDR3: TGTGCCAGCAGTAGGATTTACGAGCAGTACTTC. This sequence joins TRBV28 and TRBJ2-7; the D is unclear. Germline CDR1 and CDR2: MDHEN and SYDVKM. Trimming removed 5 bases from V and 4 bases from J, with 6 bases in between. CDR3 size: 11 residues.

V usage is TRBV27 and J usage is TRBJ1-5; 10 bases map to TRBD1. This CDR3 contains 17 residues. V trimming: 0 bases; J trimming: 3 bases; junction bases outside the gene matches: 5. Germline assignment: CDR1 MNHEY and CDR2 SMNVEV (reference sequence). The CDR3 here is CASSLSGTGVFNQPQHF. CDR3 nucleotide sequence: TGTGCCAGCAGTTTATCTGGGACAGGGGTTTTCAATCAGCCCCAGCATTTT.

This rearrangement joins TRBV27 to TRBJ1-2; 10 positions match TRBD1. Germline lookup yields CDR1 MNHEY and CDR2 SMNVEV (reference sequence). This CDR3 has 16 residues. V was pared by 0 bases and J by 5 bases, with 6 bases of the junction left unmatched. This chain's CDR3 is CASSLSGQGFSYGYTF. The CDR3, as DNA: TGTGCCAGCAGTTTATCGGGACAGGGGTTTAGTTATGGCTACACCTTC.

As for this clone: Other DNA sequences in the same sample also yield this CDR3. The chain is built from TRBV27 and TRBJ2-7; weak D call: TRBD2 (5 bases). This CDR3 comprises 11 residues. The ends were cut back, 5 bases at V and 6 bases at J, with 8 bases in the middle. In germline, CDR1 is MNHEY, CDR2 SMNVEV (reference sequence). The CDR3 region is CASSRGGEQYF. The CDR3 DNA sequence: TGTGCCAGCAGTCGTGGAGGCGAGCAGTACTTC.

V and J are TRBV11-2 and TRBJ2-7, with D perhaps TRBD2 (6 bases). CDR1 is SGHAT, CDR2 FQNNGV, per germline. Trimming cost V 9 bases and J 1 base, with 13 bases left between them. The CDR3 totals 13 residues. The CDR3 DNA reads as TGTGCCAGTACTGGGAGCGGGTCCTACGAGCAGTACTTC. It specifies CASTGSGSYEQYF.

A few counts support this clone. The rearrangement joins TRBV4-1 to TRBJ2-1; a weak D match, TRBD1 (6 bases). The ends were cut back, 7 bases at V and 3 bases at J, with 19 bases in the middle. The V gene's germline CDR1 is MGHRA and CDR2 YSYEKL. The CDR3 loop spans 16 amino acids. CDR3 region: CASTKGSGHIYNEQFF. DNA of the CDR3: TGCGCCAGCACTAAAGGGTCGGGACACATCTACAATGAGCAGTTCTTC.

The CDR3 protein is CASSSQEHIRAVETQYF. The DNA for the CDR3 is TGCGCCAGCAGCTCACAGGAGCATATACGGGCCGTAGAGACCCAGTACTTC. The V and J genes are TRBV5-1 and TRBJ2-5, with D possibly TRBD1 on 5 matching bases. The germline CDR1 and CDR2 sequences are SGHRS and YFSETQ. The CDR3 length is 17 residues. V lost 3 bases, J lost 4 bases, and 22 bases lay in between.

The chain couples TRBV27 to TRBJ2-1; 12 positions agree with TRBD2. The CDR3 is 16 residues long. Germline V gene sequence: CDR1 MNHEY, CDR2 SMNVEV (reference sequence). The ends lost 7 bases at V and 12 bases at J; junction bases unmatched: 16. Written as DNA, the CDR3 is TGTGCCAGCACCCCCCTGAGTGCTAGCGGGAGGGCCTTGCAGTTCTTC. Amino acids: CASTPLSASGRALQFF.

The chain uses TRBV27 and TRBJ2-7, with a tentative D call TRBD1 (6 bases). V was cut by 2 bases and J by 2 bases, with 13 bases left in between. From germline, CDR1 is MNHEY and CDR2 SMNVEV (reference sequence). The CDR3 covers 15 residues. CDR3 protein: CASSLRGSGAYEQYF. The CDR3 DNA reads TGTGCCAGCAGTTTAAGGGGGAGCGGTGCCTACGAGCAGTACTTC.

The chain joins TRBV6-5 to TRBJ2-1, with 7 bases identical to TRBD2. V gave up 5 bases and J gave up 3 bases; unmatched junction bases: 7. The CDR3 covers 15 residues. Germline lookup yields CDR1 MNHEY and CDR2 SVGAGI. The CDR3 spells CASSTPSGGYNEQFF. The CDR3 bases are TGTGCCAGCAGTACCCCTAGCGGAGGCTACAATGAGCAGTTCTTC.

The V call is TRBV6-5, the J call TRBJ2-2; D is unclear. This CDR3 spans 12 amino acids. Germline CDR1 is MNHEY and CDR2 is SVGAGI. Trimming shortened V by 4 bases and J by 5 bases, and 5 bases separated the two germline ends. The CDR3: CASSFVTGELFF. The DNA of the CDR3 is TGTGCCAGCAGTTTTGTGACCGGGGAGCTGTTTTTT.

The chain links TRBV7-6 to TRBJ2-1, with 14 bases aligning to TRBD2. CDR3 length: 16 amino acids. Unmatched junction bases numbered 7, after V lost 5 bases and J lost 7 bases. Germline lookup yields CDR1 SGHVS and CDR2 FNYEAQ. The CDR3 coding sequence is TGTGCCAGCAGCGGCAGACTAGCGGGAGGGTTAAATGAGCAGTTCTTC. Amino acid sequence: CASSGRLAGGLNEQFF. The variable domain in full, completed from reference TRBV7-6 and TRBJ2-1, reads GAGVSQSPRYKVTKRGQDVALRCDPISGHVSLYWYRQALGQGPEFLTYFNYEAQQDKSGLPNDRFSAERPEGSISTLTIQRTEQRDSAMYRCASSGRLAGGLNEQFFGPGTRLTVL.

The chain carries TRBV5-1 and TRBJ2-7, with 7 bases that match TRBD1. This CDR3 contains 16 residues. Germline V lookup: CDR1 SGHRS, CDR2 YFSETQ. Unmatched junction bases numbered 6, after V lost 0 bases and J lost 0 bases. CDR3 sequence: CASSLGPPGGSYEQYF. CDR3 in DNA: TGCGCCAGCAGCTTGGGGCCCCCAGGGGGCTCCTACGAGCAGTACTTC.

This rearrangement joins TRBV27 to TRBJ2-7; 9 bases are a match to TRBD2. The CDR3 spans 16 residues. Germline V gives CDR1 MNHEY, CDR2 SMNVEV (reference sequence). Trimming cost V 5 bases and J 0 bases; bases outside gene matches: 8. The CDR3 bases are TGTGCCAGCAGTGAAAATGGCGGGAGGGCCTCCTACGAGCAGTACTTC. Residues: CASSENGGRASYEQYF.

The genes are TRBV10-2 and TRBJ2-7, with TRBD2 matching over 8 bases. CDR3 length equals 15 residues. The J segment lost 4 bases and the V segment lost 0 bases, leaving 5 bases of the junction unmatched. Germline V gene sequence: CDR1 WSHSY, CDR2 SAAADI. Here the CDR3 DNA reads TGCGCCAGCAGTGAGTCTACGGGAGGGTTTTACGAGCAGTACTTC. Residues: CASSESTGGFYEQYF.